The 14 T cell receptor beta chains presented below share a single source sample, sequenced in a study of blood T cell repertoires in COVID-19. Assay used: immunoSEQ multiplex PCR; TCRdb lists only in-frame clones, some missing. The sample contains about 190,000 clones, about nine tenths of which appear only once. Sequencing used peripheral blood. The receptors stem from a man aged 35-49 years with acute or convalescent COVID-19.

The chain recombines TRBV4-3 with TRBJ1-3, with no clear D. CDR3 size: 15 residues. Per the germline V gene, CDR1 is LGHNA and CDR2 is YSLEER. The V gene lost 4 bases and the J gene lost 2 bases, with 12 bases spanning the gap. The CDR3 DNA reads TGCGCCAGCAGCCCGAGCCTGTCACCTGGAAACACCATATATTTT. This translates into CASSPSLSPGNTIYF.

V is TRBV18 and J is TRBJ1-1; weak D call: TRBD1 (5 bases). The CDR3 totals 15 residues. Trimming stripped 4 bases from V and 3 bases from J, with 15 bases between. In germline, CDR1 is KGHSH, CDR2 LQKENI. For the CDR3, the DNA is TGTGCCAGCTCACTTAACCAGGGTTGGGACACTGAAGCTTTCTTT. Translated: CASSLNQGWDTEAFF.

The J gene is TRBJ2-7, the V gene TRBV7-3; 10 bases fit TRBD2. J gave up 6 bases and V 5 bases, and 7 bases lay outside the gene matches. This CDR3 has 14 residues. From germline, CDR1 is SGHTA and CDR2 FQGTGA. DNA for the CDR3: TGTGCCAGCAGCCTCACTAGCGGGAACAGCGAGCAGTACTTC. Amino acid sequence: CASSLTSGNSEQYF.

The CDR3 region is CASSYGTMNTEAFF. CDR3 sequence (DNA): TGTGCCAGCAGTTATGGGACAATGAACACTGAAGCTTTCTTT. The chain recombines TRBV5-6 with TRBJ1-1, with D tentatively TRBD1 (6 bases). V lost 5 bases, J lost 0 bases, and 11 bases lay in between. CDR3 length equals 14 residues. CDR1 and CDR2 (germline): SGHDT, YYEEEE.

The table lists this clone with a count of one. The V call is TRBV12-3 or TRBV12-4, the J call TRBJ1-3; D unresolved. The CDR3 loop spans 11 amino acids. Trimming removed 5 bases at V and 7 bases at J, with 6 bases between. CDR3 DNA: TGTGCCAGCAGTCTGTCCAACACCATATATTTT. As protein: CASSLSNTIYF.

V gene TRBV15 combines with J gene TRBJ2-3, with 8 bases identical to TRBD2. V gave up 11 bases and J gave up 14 bases; unmatched junction bases: 6. The CDR3 loop spans 9 amino acids. CDR1 and CDR2 (germline): LNHNV, YYDKDF (reference sequence). In DNA form, the CDR3 reads TGTGCCCCCATAAGCGGGGGGTATTTT. Residues: CAPISGGYF.

The rearrangement uses TRBV5-1 and TRBJ2-2, with 9 bases that match TRBD1. With V trimmed by 2 bases and J by 3 bases, 5 bases remained unmatched. This CDR3 comprises 16 residues. Germline CDR1 SGHRS, CDR2 YFSETQ. The CDR3 DNA is TGCGCCAGCAGCTTCACAGGGGGCATCGACACCGGGGAGCTGTTTTTT. As protein: CASSFTGGIDTGELFF.

The chain joins TRBV7-9 to TRBJ1-5; D unresolved. The CDR3 loop spans 13 amino acids. V lost 3 bases, J lost 3 bases, and 6 bases lay in between. Germline CDR1 reads SEHNR; CDR2 reads FQNEAQ (reference sequence). CDR3 nucleotide sequence: TGTGCCAGCAGCTTCGACTTCAATCAGCCCCAGCATTTT. As protein: CASSFDFNQPQHF. The whole variable domain, filled in from reference TRBV7-9 and TRBJ1-5, reads DTGVSQNPRHKITKRGQNVTFRCDPISEHNRLYWYRQTLGQGPEFLTYFQNEAQLEKSRLLSDRFSAERPKGSFSTLEIQRTEQGDSAMYLCASSFDFNQPQHFGDGTRLSIL.

This clone has a single count. The chain links TRBV7-9 to TRBJ1-4, with 7 bases lining up with TRBD1. The V segment lost 5 bases and the J segment 8 bases; nucleotides outside the gene matches: 11. Germline CDR1 SEHNR, CDR2 FQNEAQ (reference sequence). The CDR3 contains 15 residues. This CDR3 is CASSTDRQGGEKLFF. CDR3 sequence (DNA): TGTGCCAGCAGCACCGATAGACAGGGTGGCGAAAAACTGTTTTTT.

This sequence joins TRBV7-2 and TRBJ1-4; 7 bases line up with TRBD1. V shed 1 base, J shed 8 bases, and the junction held 4 bases outside the gene matches. Germline-derived CDR1 and CDR2 are SGHTA and FQGNSA. This CDR3 comprises 14 residues. The CDR3 coding sequence is TGTGCCAGCAGCTTAGGGACAGGCCAAGAAAAACTGTTTTTT. Its translation is CASSLGTGQEKLFF.

In this sample, this clone turned up a few times. The chain joins TRBV27 to TRBJ1-2; TRBD1 matches at 9 bases. Germline V lookup: CDR1 MNHEY, CDR2 SMNVEV (reference sequence). The CDR3 consists of 15 residues. V lost 4 bases and J lost 3; bases outside the gene matches: 6. The CDR3 is CASSSNRGPDYGYTF. CDR3 bases: TGTGCCAGCAGTTCTAACAGGGGGCCCGACTATGGCTACACCTTC.

This chain connects TRBV18 to TRBJ2-2; 7 nucleotides agree with TRBD2. The CDR3 is 16 amino acids. CDR1 is KGHSH, CDR2 LQKENI, per germline. The V and J ends lost 3 bases and 1 base, in that order; junction bases with no gene match: 5. The CDR3 loop reads CASSPIGGGNTGELFF. The CDR3 bases are TGTGCCAGCTCACCGATCGGCGGGGGGAACACCGGGGAGCTGTTTTTT.

CDR3: CASSQPPGRDTQYF. The CDR3 nucleotides read TGTGCCAGCAGCCAGCCTCCGGGGAGGGATACGCAGTATTTT. This chain joins TRBV7-2 and TRBJ2-3; weak D call: TRBD2 (6 bases). Deletions cut 5 bases from V and 6 bases from J, with 15 bases between. This CDR3 has 14 residues. Germline V gene lookup returns CDR1 SGHTA and CDR2 FQGNSA.

The V and J genes are TRBV28 and TRBJ2-2; 8 positions match TRBD2. After removal of 0 bases from V and 1 base from J, the junction contained 1 base not matched to a gene. Germline V gene lookup returns CDR1 MDHEN and CDR2 SYDVKM. The CDR3 loop spans 16 amino acids. DNA for the CDR3: TGTGCCAGCAGTTTATGGACTAGCGTGAACACCGGGGAGCTGTTTTTT. This codes for CASSLWTSVNTGELFF.